This T cell receptor (beta chain) was retrieved from a study of T cell responses to AZD1222 COVID-19 vaccine. Study-wide results and limits: Reportedly, nearly half of unique spike TCRs recognized epitopes outside B.1.351/B.1.1.7 mutations. The peak T cell response came first, and repertoires were sampled only after it. Distributed over spike, vaccine-associated CD4 TCRs predominated at 160-218 and 743-854.

This clone has a handful of counts. What it binds is not known. Germline V lookup: CDR1 MDHEN, CDR2 SYDVKM. V lost 6 bases to trimming and J lost 1 base, with 7 bases between them. This CDR3 has 13 residues. Assay: immunoSEQ multiplex PCR; the TCRdb copy retains only in-frame clones and omits some. Of 60,000 to 75,000 clones in the sample, about 88% are singletons; the top ten hold approximately 30%. Sequences were derived from peripheral blood, sampled 28 days after the second AZD1222 dose. The rearrangement links TRBV28 to TRBJ1-5, with D tentatively TRBD1 (6 bases). The sequence came from an adult who received the AZD1222 COVID-19 vaccine. The chain's CDR3 is CASRQGSNQPQHF. CDR3 sequence (DNA): TGTGCCAGCAGGCAGGGGAGCAATCAGCCCCAGCATTTT. The whole variable domain, remainder taken from reference TRBV28 and TRBJ1-5, is DVKVTQSSRYLVKRTGEKVFLECVQDMDHENMFWYRQDPGLGLRLIYFSYDVKMKEKGDIPEGYSVSREKKERFSLILESASTNQTSMYLCASRQGSNQPQHFGDGTRLSIL.